This T cell receptor (beta chain) was documented in a study of T cells after yellow fever vaccination. The study, taken as a whole, reports: There was a possibility that FACS-sorted repertoires contained abundant clonotypes contaminating from the bulk population.

TCRdb reprocessed the 5' RACE reads with MiXCR, giving one entry per CDR3 protein. The table shows approximately 120,000 distinct CDR3 sequences, with about 8.8% occurring only once. Concerning this clonotype: Antigen unknown.

Losses at the gene ends were 5 bases for V and 2 bases for J; bases not matched to a gene: 6. Germline V gene lookup returns CDR1 LNHDA and CDR2 SQIVND (reference sequence). The CDR3 runs to 15 residues. The chain recombines TRBV19 with TRBJ2-3; 8 positions match TRBD1. The sequenced sample was CD8+ T cells sorted from PBMCs, obtained on the day of the yellow fever booster vaccination. This sequence originates from a man between 18 and 29 years old who received the YFV17D yellow fever vaccine. Written as DNA, the CDR3 is TGTGCCAGTAGTGAGGGGCAGGGGGCCACAGATACGCAGTATTTT. Translation: CASSEGQGATDTQYF. Using reference TRBV19 and TRBJ2-3 for the parts outside the CDR3, the full variable domain is DGGITQSPKYLFRKEGQNVTLSCEQNLNHDAMYWYRQDPGQGLRLIYYSQIVNDFQKGDIAEGYSVSREKKESFPLTVTSAQKNPTAFYLCASSEGQGATDTQYFGPGTRLTVL.